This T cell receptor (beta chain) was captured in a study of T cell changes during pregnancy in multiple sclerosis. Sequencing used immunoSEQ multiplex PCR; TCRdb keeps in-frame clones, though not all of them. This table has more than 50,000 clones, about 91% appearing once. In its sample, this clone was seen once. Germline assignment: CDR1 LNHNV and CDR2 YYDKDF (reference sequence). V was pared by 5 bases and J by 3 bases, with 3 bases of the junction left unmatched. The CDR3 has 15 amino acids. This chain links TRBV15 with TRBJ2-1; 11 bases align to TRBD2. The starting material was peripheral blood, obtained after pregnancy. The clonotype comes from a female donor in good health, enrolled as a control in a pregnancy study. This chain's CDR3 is CATSGGTSGYNEQFF. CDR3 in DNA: TGTGCCACCAGCGGCGGGACTAGCGGCTACAATGAGCAGTTCTTC.